The clone carrying this TCR beta chain was observed a handful of times. Its antigen is unknown. A second PCR of 7 to 11 cycles used a sample-barcoded 5' primer and a J-beta primer mix. TCRdb reprocessed the 5' RACE reads via MiXCR and lists one record per CDR3 protein. The sample lists some 1.5 million distinct CDR3 sequences, 28% occurring once. This sample stems from a study of blood T cells in healthy people across ages. Study-wide context: Per two T cells, about one barcoded beta molecule was captured through template switching. Study-wide points: Calculation of diversity from one million T cells yielded estimates considered to be underestimates.

CDR1 is SGHRS and CDR2 is YFSETQ in the germline V gene. CDR3 length equals 11 residues. Trimming removed 4 bases from V and 8 bases from J, with 9 bases in between. Sequenced input: blood. This sequence was found in a woman in her 30s in good health. The V call is TRBV5-1, the J call TRBJ1-2, with D possibly being TRBD1 (5 bases). The CDR3 nucleotides are TGCGCCAGCAGCACCCAGGGAGGCTACACCTTC. Translating gives CASSTQGGYTF.